This TCR beta chain came from a study of T cell repertoires in cytomegalovirus infection. The wider study: Public TCR beta signatures indicated both CMV infection and matching HLA type.

The germline V gene encodes CDR1 SGHNT and CDR2 YENEEA. The germline V and J ends were trimmed by 2 bases and 1 base, with 19 bases remaining between them. The CDR3 consists of 18 residues. For this clonotype: The antigen is not known.

Study-wide results and limits: The study found HLA-C-restricted CMV-specific TCR beta clonotypes dominating the ex vivo response.

TCRdb independently ran MiXCR on the reads; one entry per CDR3 protein. The sample has some 940,000 distinct CDR3 sequences; about a third are singletons. This rearrangement joins TRBV11-3 to TRBJ2-3; D may correspond to TRBD1 or TRBD2 (5 bases each). This receptor was obtained from a human donor in good health (CMV status not recorded). Some clones in this sample may be carry-over from other donors' samples. The specimen comprised cultured CD8+ T cells from PBMCs, sampled from culture after CMV antigen stimulation. This CDR3 reads CASSLNDGYEGRTDTQYF. The CDR3 DNA sequence: TGTGCCAGCAGCTTAAATGACGGGTATGAGGGGCGCACAGATACGCAGTATTTT.